This T cell receptor (beta chain) appears in the sequencing data of a study of shared clonotypes between healthy human individuals. V was cut by 6 bases and J by 6 bases, with 11 bases left in between. Germline values: CDR1 MNHNY, CDR2 SVGAGI (reference sequence). This CDR3 comprises 12 residues. About this clone itself: The antigen remains undetermined.

Broader study findings: The donor pool, a small one, limited the genetic and exposure-history diversity represented.

Repertoires were generated with immunoSEQ multiplex PCR, while TCRdb's copy carries only in-frame clones and drops some. The data contain 2,500,000 or so clones, approximately 94% of them seen just once; the ten biggest clones take up 0.36%. The J gene is TRBJ1-1, the V gene TRBV6-6; D possibly corresponds to TRBD1 (6 bases). The source of this sequence is a man between 18 and 29 years old in good health. Some clones in this sample may be carry-over from other donors' samples. The specimen sequenced was naive CD4+ T cells from PBMCs. The subset: CD45RA+ positively selected. In DNA, the CDR3 is TGTGCCAGCAGACCCACAGGGTCTGAAGCTTTCTTT. Amino acid sequence: CASRPTGSEAFF.